This T cell receptor (beta chain) was identified in a study of T cell responses to AZD1222 COVID-19 vaccine (dated by TCRdb to 2020 to 2022). Regarding the study in general: Because spike-specific TCR depth and breadth did not differ between the two schedules, AZD1222 recipients who got a second dose at roughly 4 weeks were pooled with those who got a second dose at roughly 12 weeks. Trial participants were enrolled by age into 18-55, 56-69 and 70-plus year subgroups, with roughly 160, 29 and 62 TCR-sequenced participants respectively. TCR sequencing was performed for about 250 trial participants, of whom 200 to 210 were given two doses of AZD1222 and approximately 25 were given two doses of MenACWY control vaccine.

The CDR3 regions of human TCRbeta chains were subjected to immunosequencing. The authors' analysis ran thus. Repertoire TCRs were matched against a reference library of SARS-CoV-2-specific TCRs generated with the MIRA antigen-specificity platform. Breadth was defined as the fraction of unique TCRs that were SARS-CoV-2-associated, and depth was defined as the fraction of total T cells that were SARS-CoV-2-associated. Each spike-specific TCR was assigned to its reactive spike region and to a CD4 or CD8 class using the MIRA data. Log10-transformed breadth and depth values were compared by one-way ANOVA with Sidak's multiple comparisons tests. In its TCRdb copy, this immuneACCESS table keeps in-frame sequences only and misses some clones. Where compared with another copy, unresolved V genes explain less than half of these, and the others have no known cause. From that table come the V and J calls and clone size; the DNA was used to work out D and trimming. The sample data list roughly 130,000 clones, and 86% of these were observed just once. The ten largest account for 12% of the sample.

Reading the label with the study, this specimen's time point is: baseline before first vaccination. The vaccinee samples were drawn from two UK trials, COV001 and COV002, one of which was a single-blind randomized controlled phase 2/3 trial testing AZD1222 (ChAdOx1 nCoV-19) in healthy adults. For TCRbeta chain sequencing, PBMC samples were collected from trial participants at day 0 and at day 28 after the second dose. Overall study results and their limits: Participants were mostly white British and included more females than males, and it was suggested by the authors that clonal diversity may have been underestimated. CD4 TCRs associated with the vaccine covered the entire spike protein, and the dominant responses were in regions 160-218 and 743-854. Because no day 14 peak-response samples were available, the repertoires could be characterized only after the peak T cell response. After two AZD1222 doses, spike-specific TCR breadth and depth were significantly higher than at day 0 and than in MenACWY recipients. Only five to seven AZD1222 recipients were SARS-CoV-2 seropositive at baseline, limiting conclusions about previously exposed vaccinees. The 56-69-year group was small, and its depth increase did not reach significance, likely because of low power. Reportedly, almost half of the unique spike-specific TCRs recognized epitopes lying outside the regions that are mutated in the B.1.351 and B.1.1.7 variants.

Of note for this clone: It lacks a known antigen. Within one base of it there is no much larger clone, and no base qualities were kept.

CDR1 is given as MNHEY and CDR2 as SMNVEV, both from the germline V gene (reference sequence). The germline V and J ends show losses of 2 bases and 4 bases respectively, and no gene match explains 7 bases of the junction. The CDR3 holds 16 amino acids from the cysteine to the phenylalanine. Solely the CDR3 DNA is kept, with 48 bases framed from the first base. Recombination linked TRBV27 to TRBJ2-1, with 8 bases aligning to TRBD2. This receptor was taken from an adult in good health. Here the sequenced sample was peripheral blood, taken on day 0 of AZD1222 vaccination. Read as DNA, the sequence is TGTGCCAGCAGTTTACTCCCGGGAGGGAGATACAATGAGCAGTTCTTC. Translated, it gives CASSLLPGGRYNEQFF.